This T cell receptor beta chain was obtained from a study of T cells after yellow fever vaccination. Findings of the study overall: Reappearance after the booster was seen for most primary-vaccination clones, at 95% to 96% CD4 and 75% to 90% CD8.

Each CDR3 protein is one row after TCRdb ran MiXCR on the 5' RACE reads. Of about 550,000 distinct CDR3 sequences in the sample, roughly a fifth were seen once. The table lists this clonotype with many counts. What it binds is unknown. This CDR3 is 14 amino acids long. CDR1 is DFQATT, CDR2 SNEGSKA, per germline (reference sequence). Trimming left V 0 bases short and J 5 bases short, with 10 bases between. The receptor's source is a young man who received the YFV17D yellow fever vaccine. This chain connects TRBV20-1 to TRBJ2-2, with D tentatively TRBD1 (6 bases). Sequencing used PBMCs, obtained 15 days after the yellow fever booster vaccination. CDR3 protein: CSAREYGTTGELFF. DNA of the CDR3: TGCAGTGCTAGAGAATACGGGACAACCGGGGAGCTGTTTTTT.